The 31 T cell receptor beta chains below all came from one sample that was sequenced in a study of blood T cell repertoires in COVID-19. Here immunoSEQ multiplex PCR was the method, and the copy in TCRdb shows in-frame clones only, minus some. The sample has approximately 230,000 clones, about nine tenths seen once. Specimen: PBMCs or T cells enriched from blood (not recorded which). The receptors derive from a young man who had recovered from COVID-19.

The chain is built from TRBV30 and TRBJ1-2; no reliable D call. Trimming left V 1 base short and J 4 bases short, with 7 bases between. CDR1 and CDR2 from the germline V gene are GTSNPN and SVGIG (reference sequence). This CDR3 region has 12 residues. The CDR3 region has the DNA TGTGCCTGGAGTGGAGGTTCCTATGGCTACACCTTC. Its translation: CAWSGGSYGYTF. The full variable domain, in which reference TRBV30 and TRBJ1-2 provide the parts outside the CDR3, is SQTIHQWPATLVQPVGSPLSLECTVEGTSNPNLYWYRQAAGRGLQLLFYSVGIGQISSEVPQNLSASRPQDRQFILSSKKLLLSDSGFYLCAWSGGSYGYTFGSGTRLTVV.

The rearrangement uses TRBV28 and TRBJ1-5; no clear D. Trimming removed 6 bases from V and 3 bases from J, with 18 bases in between. Germline lookup yields CDR1 MDHEN and CDR2 SYDVKM. The CDR3 contains 16 residues. CDR3 residues: CASRHTLYQDNQPQHF. DNA of the CDR3: TGTGCCAGCAGACACACCTTATACCAAGACAATCAGCCCCAGCATTTT.

The V call is TRBV28, the J call TRBJ1-2; no firm D call. With 4 bases removed from V and 1 base from J, the gap between germline ends came to 10 bases. The CDR3 runs to 14 residues. Germline CDR1 and CDR2: MDHEN and SYDVKM. This CDR3 reads CASSSPLFNYGYTF. The CDR3, as DNA: TGTGCCAGCAGTTCTCCCCTATTTAACTATGGCTACACCTTC.

CDR3 loop: CASSPSRVEQYF. CDR3 nucleotides: TGTGCCAGCAGCCCAAGCAGGGTCGAGCAGTACTTC. The V call is TRBV11-2, the J call TRBJ2-7; a possible D gene is TRBD1 (5 bases). Germline CDR1 is SGHAT and CDR2 is FQNNGV. Trimming shortened V by 5 bases and J by 6 bases, and 11 bases separated the two germline ends. This CDR3 is built from 12 residues.

The rearrangement uses TRBV7-8 and TRBJ1-5; D gene ambiguous. CDR1 SGHVS and CDR2 FQNEAQ come from the germline V gene. The length of the CDR3 is 13 residues. The germline V and J ends were trimmed by 4 bases and 7 bases, with 11 bases remaining between them. The CDR3 loop is CASSSGIGQPQHF. The DNA for the CDR3 is TGTGCCAGCAGCTCCGGGATCGGGCAGCCCCAGCATTTT.

This chain uses TRBV30 with TRBJ2-3; the D gene is possibly TRBD2 (6 bases). Germline CDR1 and CDR2: GTSNPN and SVGIG (reference sequence). This CDR3 contains 15 residues. V lost 3 bases to trimming and J lost 4 bases, with 17 bases between them. The CDR3: CAWSIGTLGADTQYF. The CDR3 DNA reads TGTGCCTGGAGCATCGGGACTCTAGGGGCAGATACGCAGTATTTT.

This clone occurred once. This chain joins TRBV28 and TRBJ1-2; D is unresolved. The CDR3 has 12 residues. V gave up 8 bases and J gave up 3 bases, with 10 bases separating them. Germline loops: CDR1 MDHEN, CDR2 SYDVKM. The CDR3 reads CASRQAHYGYTF. The CDR3 DNA is TGTGCCAGCCGGCAGGCCCACTATGGCTACACCTTC.

The J gene is TRBJ1-1, the V gene TRBV9; unclear D gene. With 3 bases removed from V and 1 base from J, the gap between germline ends came to 10 bases. Looked up from germline, CDR1 is SGDLS and CDR2 is YYNGEE. The CDR3 has 14 amino acids. The DNA of the CDR3 is TGTGCCAGCAGCGCCTTAAACGGGAACACTGAAGCTTTCTTT. Its protein is CASSALNGNTEAFF.

The J gene is TRBJ2-7, the V gene TRBV10-3; tentative D call: TRBD1 (6 bases). Germline loops: CDR1 ENHRY, CDR2 SYGVKD. The V and J ends lost 4 bases and 2 bases respectively, with 15 bases between them. CDR3 length: 15 residues. The CDR3 DNA sequence: TGTGCCATCAGTGTAGGGGACATAGTCCCCTACGAGCAGTACTTC. Protein sequence: CAISVGDIVPYEQYF.

This rearrangement joins TRBV5-1 to TRBJ1-5; 8 bases are a match to TRBD1. The CDR3 spans 15 residues. Germline assignment: CDR1 SGHRS and CDR2 YFSETQ. J gave up 6 bases and V 4 bases, and 9 bases lay outside the gene matches. CDR3 bases: TGCGCCAGCAGCCCCGGGACAGGCAGCTCTCAGCCCCAGCATTTT. Translation gives CASSPGTGSSQPQHF.

The chain links TRBV3-1 (or the pseudogene TRBV3-2) to TRBJ2-7, with D tentatively TRBD2 (5 bases). Germline V CDR1 and CDR2: LGHDT, YNNKEL (reference sequence). The CDR3 has 13 residues. V lost 3 bases and J 4 bases, leaving 10 bases between the germline ends. The CDR3 sequence: CASSQHGIYEQYF. CDR3 nucleotides: TGTGCCAGCAGCCAGCACGGGATTTACGAGCAGTACTTC.

V gene TRBV27 combines with J gene TRBJ2-4; 7 nucleotides agree with TRBD2. The germline V gene has CDR1 MNHEY and CDR2 SMNVEV (reference sequence). V lost 7 bases, J lost 4 bases, and 4 bases stayed unmatched. CDR3 size: 13 residues. This CDR3 reads CASTTAGKNIQYF. CDR3 nucleotide sequence: TGTGCCAGCACTACAGCGGGGAAAAACATTCAGTACTTC.

The J gene is TRBJ2-2, the V gene TRBV11-2; D is unresolved. The CDR3 totals 14 residues. Trimming shortened V by 6 bases and J by 1 base, and 9 bases separated the two germline ends. CDR1 is SGHAT and CDR2 is FQNNGV in the germline V gene. The CDR3 spells CASSELRNTGELFF. Written as DNA, the CDR3 is TGTGCCAGCAGTGAGCTGAGGAACACCGGGGAGCTGTTTTTT.

This clone was seen once. V is TRBV24-1 and J is TRBJ1-5; D is unclear. The germline CDR1 and CDR2 sequences are KGHDR and SFDVKD. The CDR3 loop spans 14 amino acids. Trimming left V 2 bases short and J 9 bases short, with 13 bases between. The CDR3 DNA sequence: TGTGCCACCAGTGATTCCCGGGTTTCCTCGCCCCAGCATTTT. Translating it yields CATSDSRVSSPQHF.

The genes are TRBV5-4 and TRBJ2-5, with D possibly TRBD2 on 6 matching bases. CDR1 is SGHNT, CDR2 YYREEE, per germline (reference sequence). Trimming left V 0 bases short and J 5 bases short, with 14 bases between. The CDR3 is 15 amino acids. The CDR3 reads CASSLDLGRGETQYF. The CDR3 region has the DNA TGTGCCAGCAGCTTGGATCTGGGGCGGGGTGAGACCCAGTACTTC.

This CDR3 is CASSLPSGRGGEQFF. The CDR3 coding sequence is TGTGCCAGCAGCCTCCCGAGCGGGAGAGGCGGGGAGCAGTTCTTC. V usage is TRBV11-2 and J usage is TRBJ2-1; TRBD2 agrees at 8 bases. Germline V lookup: CDR1 SGHAT, CDR2 FQNNGV. There are 15 residues in the CDR3. Trimming cost V 5 bases and J 10 bases; bases outside gene matches: 13. The full variable domain, with the rest looked up from reference TRBV11-2 and TRBJ2-1, is EAGVAQSPRYKIIEKRQSVAFWCNPISGHATLYWYQQILGQGPKLLIQFQNNGVVDDSQLPKDRFSAERLKGVDSTLKIQPAKLEDSAVYLCASSLPSGRGGEQFFGPGTRLTVL.

The chain joins TRBV5-1 to TRBJ1-4; 8 bases are a match to TRBD1. The CDR3 spans 17 residues. CDR1 and CDR2 from the germline V gene are SGHRS and YFSETQ. V trimming: 4 bases; J trimming: 0 bases; junction bases outside the gene matches: 8. Written as DNA, the CDR3 is TGCGCCAGCAGCCCCGGGCGGGGACAGGCAACTAATGAAAAACTGTTTTTT. Protein product: CASSPGRGQATNEKLFF. Full variable domain (missing parts from reference TRBV5-1 and TRBJ1-4): KAGVTQTPRYLIKTRGQQVTLSCSPISGHRSVSWYQQTPGQGLQFLFEYFSETQRNKGNFPGRFSGRQFSNSRSEMNVSTLELGDSALYLCASSPGRGQATNEKLFFGSGTQLSVL.

Only one count was recorded for this clone. The V and J genes are TRBV18 and TRBJ2-1; 8 bases line up with TRBD2. This CDR3 contains 17 residues. The germline gives CDR1 KGHSH, CDR2 LQKENI. Germline trimming cut 0 bases from V and 3 bases from J; bases unmatched to any gene: 7. The CDR3 loop reads CASSPPGLEVLYNEQFF. CDR3 nucleotide sequence: TGTGCCAGCTCACCACCGGGACTAGAGGTACTCTACAATGAGCAGTTCTTC.

This clone was picked up one time. DNA for the CDR3: TGTGCCAGCGGAAGAGACAGGGGGGATAACTATGGCTACACCTTC. Its protein product is CASGRDRGDNYGYTF. The chain couples TRBV7-2 to TRBJ1-2, with 9 bases matching TRBD1. Germline values: CDR1 SGHTA, CDR2 FQGNSA. CDR3 size: 15 residues. Germline trimming cut 8 bases from V and 1 base from J; bases unmatched to any gene: 8.

This chain uses TRBV12-3 or TRBV12-4 with TRBJ2-7; 7 nucleotides line up with TRBD1. Trimming at V came to 6 bases and at J to 6 bases, leaving 8 bases not matched to a gene. The CDR3 loop spans 13 amino acids. CDR3 in DNA: TGTGCCAGCAGGAGGACAGGCTGGCGCGAGCAGTACTTC. Residues: CASRRTGWREQYF.

The rearrangement uses TRBV3-1 (or the pseudogene TRBV3-2) and TRBJ2-2; TRBD1 agrees at 7 bases. The trim removed 3 bases at V and 4 bases at J, leaving 5 bases unmatched. The CDR3 has 15 amino acids. The germline V gene encodes CDR1 LGHDT and CDR2 YNNKEL (reference sequence). The CDR3 DNA is TGTGCCAGCAGCCATCCCGGGACAGCCACCGGGGAGCTGTTTTTT. Encoded protein: CASSHPGTATGELFF.

This clone was seen just once. This rearrangement joins TRBV19 to TRBJ1-3; D uncertain. The CDR3 has 17 residues. Per the germline V gene, CDR1 is LNHDA and CDR2 is SQIVND (reference sequence). V was trimmed by 2 bases and J by 0 bases, leaving 14 bases between them. This CDR3 reads CASSILEEGFSGNTIYF. CDR3 DNA sequence: TGTGCCAGTAGTATACTTGAGGAGGGCTTCTCTGGAAACACCATATATTTT.

The chain employs TRBV4-2 and TRBJ1-1; D unclear. This CDR3 region has 15 residues. The V end lost 1 base, the J end lost 0 bases, and 9 bases lay between the germline ends. CDR1 and CDR2 (germline): LGHNA, YNFKEQ. This CDR3 reads CASSQGAAMNTEAFF. The DNA for the CDR3 is TGTGCCAGCAGCCAAGGGGCAGCAATGAACACTGAAGCTTTCTTT.

The gene calls are TRBV4-1 and TRBJ1-4, with 9 bases identical to TRBD1. The CDR3 runs to 16 residues. The V gene end was trimmed by 0 bases and the J gene end by 5 bases; junction bases not matched to a gene: 4. Germline lookup yields CDR1 MGHRA and CDR2 YSYEKL. The DNA of the CDR3 is TGCGCCAGCAGCCAAGATCCGGGACAGGGCAATGAAAAACTGTTTTTT. This gives the protein CASSQDPGQGNEKLFF.

J is TRBJ2-1 and V is TRBV6-4; possibly TRBD2 for D (6 bases). With 3 bases removed from V and 0 bases from J, the gap between germline ends came to 9 bases. Germline CDR1 and CDR2: MRHNA and SNTAGT. The CDR3 covers 15 residues. The CDR3, as DNA: TGTGCCAGCAGTGAGCGGAGGGCCTCCTACAATGAGCAGTTCTTC. Residues: CASSERRASYNEQFF.

This clone appeared a few times. The chain carries TRBV28 and TRBJ1-2; TRBD1 aligns across 7 bases. Germline V lookup: CDR1 MDHEN, CDR2 SYDVKM. This CDR3 spans 13 amino acids. V shed 5 bases, J shed 7 bases, and the junction held 7 bases outside the gene matches. The chain's CDR3 is CASSADRVFGYTF. The CDR3, as DNA: TGTGCCAGCAGTGCCGACAGGGTATTTGGCTACACCTTC.

CDR3 region: CASIRQGAAQPQHF. CDR3 nucleotides: TGTGCCAGCATAAGACAGGGTGCAGCTCAGCCCCAGCATTTT. The chain carries TRBV6-5 and TRBJ1-5; 7 bases are a match to TRBD1. This CDR3 comprises 14 residues. CDR1 MNHEY and CDR2 SVGAGI come from the germline V gene. V shed 7 bases, J shed 6 bases, and the junction held 9 bases outside the gene matches.

The rearrangement links TRBV2 to TRBJ1-6; 10 bases are a match to TRBD1. Germline V lookup: CDR1 SNHLY, CDR2 FYNNEI. The CDR3 loop spans 14 amino acids. Losses at the gene ends were 3 bases for V and 9 bases for J; bases not matched to a gene: 2. The CDR3 coding sequence is TGTGCCAGCAGTGAGACAGGGGGCGGTTCACCCCTCCACTTT. Its translation is CASSETGGGSPLHF.

The V gene is TRBV19, the J gene TRBJ1-6; 9 bases fit TRBD1. Losses at the gene ends were 3 bases for V and 6 bases for J; bases not matched to a gene: 3. The CDR3 spans 15 residues. Germline loops: CDR1 LNHDA, CDR2 SQIVND (reference sequence). The CDR3 DNA reads TGTGCCAGTAGTATCGGGACAGGGATTAATTCACCCCTCCACTTT. This gives the protein CASSIGTGINSPLHF.

With regard to this clone: At one end, the junction sequence differs from germline, possibly due to a read error. The chain employs TRBV12-3 or TRBV12-4 and TRBJ2-7; tentatively, D is TRBD2 (5 bases). The CDR3 has 10 residues. The CDR3 DNA follows: TGTGCCAGCAGGAGGCGACCGGGAAACTTC. Translating it yields CASRRRPGNF.

This sequence joins TRBV2 and TRBJ2-3; 7 nucleotides match TRBD2. The CDR3 covers 16 residues. With 0 bases clipped from V and 4 bases from J, the junction kept 7 bases outside the gene matches. The germline CDR1 and CDR2 sequences are SNHLY and FYNNEI. The CDR3 region has the DNA TGTGCCAGCAGTGAAGCCCCTAGCGGCGGGGCAGATACGCAGTATTTT. Translation gives CASSEAPSGGADTQYF.